A selection of T cell receptor beta chains follows, all from one sample in a study of blood T cell dynamics during melanoma immunotherapy. Method: immunoSEQ multiplex PCR; TCRdb's copy keeps in-frame clones and lacks some. The repertoire holds about 17,000 clones, about 83% seen once, with 6.5% to 8% in the top ten. The specimen was blood, collected from a patient treated with checkpoint blockade. The receptors here all came from a human donor with melanoma. Each CDR3 is given with its conserved first and last residue. Each record gives: J gene, clone size, D gene, V gene, CDR3 protein, CDR3 DNA. D genes are given only for firm matches. Some rows mark clone size as missing; the rest say once, few, many or name a class of expanded clone.

J gene: TRBJ2-5; clone size: .; D gene: TRBD2; V gene: TRBV9; CDR3 protein: CASSVTSGAKETQYF; CDR3 DNA: TGTGCCAGCAGCGTAACCAGCGGGGCTAAAGAGACCCAGTACTTC
J gene: TRBJ2-7; clone size: .; D gene: .; V gene: TRBV29-1; CDR3 protein: CSVADIKTYEQYF; CDR3 DNA: TGCAGCGTTGCAGATATCAAGACCTACGAGCAGTACTTC
J gene: TRBJ2-1; clone size: .; D gene: .; V gene: TRBV30; CDR3 protein: CAWSVGDEQFF; CDR3 DNA: TGTGCCTGGAGTGTCGGGGATGAGCAGTTCTTC
J gene: TRBJ2-7; clone size: .; D gene: .; V gene: TRBV5-4; CDR3 protein: CASSPDPGGLPSYEQYF; CDR3 DNA: TGTGCCAGCAGCCCCGATCCGGGGGGCCTCCCCTCCTACGAGCAGTACTTC
J gene: TRBJ2-7; clone size: .; D gene: .; V gene: TRBV28; CDR3 protein: CASTSAATYFYEQYF; CDR3 DNA: TGTGCCAGCACCTCTGCCGCGACTTACTTCTACGAGCAGTACTTC
J gene: TRBJ2-7; clone size: .; D gene: .; V gene: TRBV6-1; CDR3 protein: CASSNRVLQYF; CDR3 DNA: TGTGCCAGCAGCAACCGGGTCCTGCAGTACTTC
J gene: TRBJ2-1; clone size: .; D gene: TRBD2; V gene: TRBV5-6; CDR3 protein: CASSLVAGDNEQFF; CDR3 DNA: TGTGCCAGCAGCTTGGTAGCGGGAGACAATGAGCAGTTCTTC
J gene: TRBJ2-7; clone size: .; D gene: .; V gene: TRBV5-1; CDR3 protein: CASSLIGQMNEQYF; CDR3 DNA: TGCGCCAGCAGCTTGATAGGCCAAATGAACGAGCAGTACTTC
J gene: TRBJ2-7; clone size: .; D gene: TRBD2; V gene: TRBV5-1; CDR3 protein: CASSFFGTSGRSSYEQYF; CDR3 DNA: TGCGCCAGCAGCTTTTTTGGTACTAGCGGGAGGTCGTCCTACGAGCAGTACTTC
J gene: TRBJ1-1; clone size: few; D gene: TRBD1; V gene: TRBV6-6; CDR3 protein: CASSYGRGQMNTEAFF; CDR3 DNA: TGTGCCAGCAGTTACGGCAGGGGGCAGATGAACACTGAAGCTTTCTTT
J gene: TRBJ1-1; clone size: .; D gene: .; V gene: TRBV5-1; CDR3 protein: CASSLEAMNTEAFF; CDR3 DNA: TGCGCCAGCAGCTTGGAGGCGATGAACACTGAAGCTTTCTTT
J gene: TRBJ2-2; clone size: .; D gene: TRBD2; V gene: TRBV9; CDR3 protein: CASSPGGINAGELFF; CDR3 DNA: TGTGCCAGCAGCCCGGGGGGGATTAATGCCGGGGAGCTGTTTTTT
J gene: TRBJ2-2; clone size: .; D gene: TRBD2; V gene: TRBV5-6; CDR3 protein: CASSRRLAGVVGELFF; CDR3 DNA: TGTGCCAGCAGCCGAAGACTAGCGGGAGTCGTTGGGGAGCTGTTTTTT